This passage covers 10 T cell receptor beta chains from one sample sequenced in a study of control samples from healthy donors and cancer patients (TCRdb year 2020). To prepare the library, the immunoSEQ multiplex PCR assay was applied. The immuneACCESS repertoire file appears here via TCRdb, limited to in-frame rearrangements. These files lack a portion of the clones; in checked studies, under half of the deficit traces to unresolved V genes, and the cause of the others is not known. This sample comprises about 44,000 clones, over 75% of them detected only once. The ten largest clonotypes hold 10% to 13% of the sample. Sequencing used PBMCs. These receptors were collected from a woman in her sixties or seventies with lung cancer.

The V call is TRBV19, the J call TRBJ1-2, with D tentatively TRBD1 (5 bases). CDR1 and CDR2 from the germline V gene are LNHDA and SQIVND (reference sequence). The length of the CDR3 is 13 residues. Trimming left V 8 bases short and J 2 bases short, with 12 bases between. CDR3 DNA sequence: TGTGCCAGTGGATCCGGGACGAACTATGGCTACACCTTC. This gives the protein CASGSGTNYGYTF.

This chain links TRBV19 with TRBJ2-3, with D maybe TRBD2 (6 bases). The CDR3 spans 15 residues. Germline CDR1 reads LNHDA; CDR2 reads SQIVND (reference sequence). V dropped 6 bases and J dropped 4 bases, with 17 bases sitting between them. The CDR3 region has the DNA TGTGCCAGTAGCGCGGAGCGGGCCCGGGCAGATACGCAGTATTTT. It yields the protein CASSAERARADTQYF. Variable domain in full (rest from reference TRBV19 and TRBJ2-3): DGGITQSPKYLFRKEGQNVTLSCEQNLNHDAMYWYRQDPGQGLRLIYYSQIVNDFQKGDIAEGYSVSREKKESFPLTVTSAQKNPTAFYLCASSAERARADTQYFGPGTRLTVL.

This chain links TRBV5-1 with TRBJ2-7; D remains unclear. The CDR3 extends over 14 amino acids. The germline gives CDR1 SGHRS, CDR2 YFSETQ. Trimming removed 2 bases at V and 0 bases at J, with 9 bases between. CDR3 DNA sequence: TGCGCCAGCAGCTTACAGTCTTCCTCCTACGAGCAGTACTTC. Its translation is CASSLQSSSYEQYF.

The chain is built from TRBV5-3 and TRBJ1-4; TRBD1 is a possible D gene (5 bases). TRBV5-3 is marked as an open reading frame, function uncertain. V was clipped by 7 bases and J by 5 bases, with 15 bases between them. The CDR3 sequence is 14 residues long. The CDR3 nucleotides are TGTGCCAGACCTCGGGACGGGGGAAATGAAAAACTGTTTTTT. Protein product: CARPRDGGNEKLFF.

J is TRBJ2-7 and V is TRBV24-1; D is possibly TRBD2 (6 bases). The CDR3 totals 15 residues. Trimming took off 3 bases at V and 6 bases at J, with 17 bases between the two ends. Germline values: CDR1 KGHDR, CDR2 SFDVKD. CDR3 amino acids: CATSDPSSLGGEQYF. CDR3 bases: TGTGCCACCAGTGATCCTTCCTCCCTGGGGGGCGAGCAGTACTTC.

The CDR3 protein is CASSSGTVGYEKLFF. The CDR3 DNA follows: TGTGCCAGCAGTAGTGGGACAGTGGGTTATGAAAAACTGTTTTTT. This chain links TRBV6-5 with TRBJ1-4; 7 bases agree with TRBD1. The CDR3 is 15 amino acids. CDR1 is MNHEY and CDR2 is SVGAGI in the germline V gene. V shed 5 bases, J shed 6 bases, and the junction held 9 bases outside the gene matches.

This clone was detected only a few times. The germline gene is not matched at one end of the junction; a read error may be the cause. The rearrangement joins TRBV5-4 to TRBJ1-1; 7 nucleotides agree with TRBD1. The CDR3 length is 13 residues. CDR1 and CDR2 from the germline V gene are SGHNT and YYREEE (reference sequence). The CDR3 region has the DNA TGTGCCAGCAGCCCACAGGGGAACGCTGAAGCTTTCTTT. The encoded protein is CASSPQGNAEAFF.

This clone was seen once. This chain connects TRBV10-3 to TRBJ1-1; a weak D match, TRBD1 (5 bases). Germline lookup yields CDR1 ENHRY and CDR2 SYGVKD. This CDR3 spans 15 amino acids. The germline V and J ends were trimmed by 0 bases and 2 bases, with 10 bases remaining between them. This CDR3 is CAISESTGFNTEAFF. The CDR3 coding sequence is TGTGCCATCAGTGAGTCAACAGGCTTCAACACTGAAGCTTTCTTT.

The chain uses TRBV5-4 and TRBJ2-2; TRBD2 is a possible D gene (6 bases). The CDR3 runs 14 residues. The germline V gene encodes CDR1 SGHNT and CDR2 YYREEE (reference sequence). V lost 0 bases and J lost 4, with 7 bases in between. Written as DNA, the CDR3 is TGTGCCAGCAGCTTGGTCGGGAGCACCGGGGAGCTGTTTTTT. It is translated as CASSLVGSTGELFF.

The J gene is TRBJ1-1, the V gene TRBV20-1; D ambiguous. Trimming removed 5 bases from V and 3 bases from J, with 4 bases in between. This CDR3 has 10 residues. Germline V lookup: CDR1 DFQATT, CDR2 SNEGSKA (reference sequence). CDR3 bases: TGCAGTGCTTATTACACTGAAGCTTTCTTT. It encodes CSAYYTEAFF.